Following are 8 T cell receptor beta chains from one sample sequenced in a study of beta chain features in type 1 diabetes. Study outcomes and limitations: Researchers report that Type 1 diabetes patients had moderately but significantly shorter TCRB CDR3s across all four CD4+ subsets.

These TCRs' antigens remain unknown. The study reverse transcribed the entire isolated RNA, so it sequenced expressed TCRB transcripts. The method was immunoSEQ multiplex PCR; TCRdb's version includes in-frame clones alone and lacks a portion of them. The table lists about 660,000 clones, around an eighth of them singletons. What was sequenced was naive CD4+ T cells from blood. All receptors come from a man younger than 35 with type 1 diabetes.

V and J are TRBV28 and TRBJ2-1, with TRBD2 matching over 8 bases. Trimming cost V 1 base and J 1 base; bases outside gene matches: 3. Per germline, CDR1 MDHEN and CDR2 SYDVKM. The CDR3 consists of 16 residues. The DNA of the CDR3 is TGTGCCAGCAGTTTATCCGGGGGGGGATCCTACAATGAGCAGTTCTTC. Translated: CASSLSGGGSYNEQFF.

A few counts support this clone. This chain uses TRBV6-1 with TRBJ2-7, with 12 bases that match TRBD1. V trimming: 7 bases; J trimming: 2 bases; junction bases outside the gene matches: 6. There are 15 residues in the CDR3. Per germline, CDR1 MNHNS and CDR2 SASEGT. CDR3 in amino acids: CASTPGQGATYEQYF. The CDR3 bases are TGTGCCAGCACCCCGGGACAGGGGGCCACCTACGAGCAGTACTTC.

As concerns this clone: This sample includes further DNA sequences coding for the same CDR3. This chain links TRBV18 with TRBJ2-7; D ambiguous. V lost 1 base and J lost 0, with 7 bases in between. The CDR3 spans 14 residues. The V gene's germline CDR1 is KGHSH and CDR2 LQKENI. The CDR3 here is CASSPRDGSYEQYF. DNA of the CDR3: TGTGCCAGCTCACCACGAGACGGCTCCTACGAGCAGTACTTC.

This clone has more than one count but fewer than ten. The rearrangement uses TRBV7-2 and TRBJ1-5; 9 bases agree with TRBD1. The J segment lost 7 bases and the V segment lost 5 bases, leaving 6 bases of the junction unmatched. From germline, CDR1 is SGHTA and CDR2 FQGNSA. The CDR3 totals 14 residues. The CDR3 DNA is TGTGCCAGCAGCGTAACAGGGGGCGGGCAGCCCCAGCATTTT. Translation: CASSVTGGGQPQHF.

In DNA, the CDR3 is TGTGCCAGCAGTCCTTCCGGGACAGACTCCTACGAGCAGTACTTC. Translated: CASSPSGTDSYEQYF. The chain has TRBV7-3 and TRBJ2-7; 7 nucleotides align to TRBD1. CDR1 is SGHTA and CDR2 is FQGTGA in the germline V gene. With 6 bases clipped from V and 0 bases from J, the junction kept 8 bases outside the gene matches. The CDR3 length is 15 residues.

The gene calls are TRBV23-1 and TRBJ1-5; 11 bases map to TRBD1. TRBV23-1 carries the ORF label, with uncertain function. CDR3 length equals 18 residues. V was pared by 0 bases and J by 3 bases, with 7 bases of the junction left unmatched. The CDR3 sequence is CASSQSSGTGGLNQPQHF. Written as DNA, the CDR3 is TGCGCCAGCAGTCAATCGAGTGGGACAGGGGGTCTCAATCAGCCCCAGCATTTT.

This clone was recorded a few times. The chain joins TRBV6-5 to TRBJ2-7; D remains unclear. Trimming left V 6 bases short and J 0 bases short, with 9 bases between. This CDR3 region has 13 residues. The germline V gene encodes CDR1 MNHEY and CDR2 SVGAGI. CDR3 sequence reads: CASRGYSSYEQYF. DNA for the CDR3: TGTGCCAGCAGGGGATACAGCTCCTACGAGCAGTACTTC.

The V gene is TRBV2, the J gene TRBJ2-1; 11 nucleotides match TRBD1. This CDR3 is built from 13 residues. Looked up from germline, CDR1 is SNHLY and CDR2 is FYNNEI. Losses at the gene ends were 11 bases for V and 4 bases for J; bases not matched to a gene: 4. The CDR3 DNA follows: TGTGCCGGACAGGGGGCGCAATACAATGAGCAGTTCTTC. Translation: CAGQGAQYNEQFF.